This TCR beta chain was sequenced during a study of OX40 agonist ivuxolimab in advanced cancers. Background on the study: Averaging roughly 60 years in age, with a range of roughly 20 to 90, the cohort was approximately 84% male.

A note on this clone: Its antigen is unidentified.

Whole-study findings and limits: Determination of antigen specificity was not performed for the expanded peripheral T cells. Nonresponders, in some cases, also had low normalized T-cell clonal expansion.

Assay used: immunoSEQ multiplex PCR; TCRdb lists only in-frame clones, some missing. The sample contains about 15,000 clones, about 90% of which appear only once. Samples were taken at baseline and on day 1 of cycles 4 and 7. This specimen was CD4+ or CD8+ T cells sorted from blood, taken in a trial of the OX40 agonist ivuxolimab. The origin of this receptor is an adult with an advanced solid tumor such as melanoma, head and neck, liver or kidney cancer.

Here the CDR3 DNA reads TGTGCCAGCAGTATAGGACAGTCTAAGAGCTCCTACAATGAGCAGTTCTTC. Its translation: CASSIGQSKSSYNEQFF. This chain uses TRBV27 with TRBJ2-1; D possibly corresponds to TRBD1 (6 bases). The V gene's germline CDR1 is MNHEY and CDR2 SMNVEV (reference sequence). The ends were cut back, 5 bases at V and 0 bases at J, with 17 bases in the middle. CDR3 length: 17 residues.